Sequencing of this TCR beta chain was carried out in a study of hypomethylating agent response in myelodysplastic syndrome. Looking at the study overall: Donors were myelodysplastic syndrome patients: 2 female, under 10 male.

Germline lookup yields CDR1 MGHRA and CDR2 YSYEKL. Trimming cost V 0 bases and J 4 bases, with 12 bases left between them. This CDR3 has 15 residues. The data were produced by immunoSEQ multiplex PCR, yet TCRdb's version contains in-frame clones alone and is incomplete. The sample holds about 4,900 clones; roughly four fifths are singletons and the top ten take about 15%. The sample here was bone marrow, taken before or after starting hypomethylating agent treatment for myelodysplastic syndrome (not recorded which). The receptor was isolated from a human donor with myelodysplastic syndrome. This sequence joins TRBV4-1 and TRBJ1-2, with unresolved D. The CDR3 spells CASSQERVQPYGYTF. As DNA, the CDR3 is TGCGCCAGCAGCCAAGAACGGGTACAGCCCTATGGCTACACCTTC.